The 29 T cell receptor beta chains in this list originate from one sample, sequenced in a study of T cell clones after liver transplantation. The data were produced by immunoSEQ multiplex PCR, yet TCRdb's version contains in-frame clones alone and is incomplete. The sample lists 50,000 to 60,000 clones, around 70% occurring once. Sequencing was performed on CD4+ T cells from blood, taken at the approximately 15-month timepoint. The receptors here all came from a human patient who received a liver transplant. Some T cells may be the graft donor's.

The V gene is TRBV6-6, the J gene TRBJ2-7, with 9 bases aligning to TRBD1. CDR3 length equals 14 residues. CDR1 and CDR2 (germline): MNHNY, SVGAGI (reference sequence). V gave up 6 bases and J gave up 2 bases; unmatched junction bases: 5. This chain's CDR3 is CASSDRGEAYEQYV. CDR3 DNA sequence: TGTGCCAGCAGCGACAGGGGGGAGGCCTACGAGCAGTACGTC.

This chain joins TRBV19 and TRBJ1-1; 8 bases agree with TRBD1. J gave up 3 bases and V 8 bases, and 5 bases lay outside the gene matches. The CDR3 length is 13 residues. CDR1 is LNHDA and CDR2 is SQIVND in the germline V gene (reference sequence). The CDR3 bases are TGTGCCAGTGGTCGACAGGGGCACACTGAAGCTTTCTTT. This sequence encodes CASGRQGHTEAFF.

This clone was observed a handful of times. The J gene is TRBJ2-1, the V gene TRBV5-8, with 11 nucleotides matching TRBD2. The CDR3 length is 17 residues. V dropped 3 bases and J dropped 3; count of bases not matched to a gene: 8. Germline values: CDR1 SGHTS, CDR2 YDEGEE. The CDR3 nucleotides are TGTGCCAGCAGCTATCTCGGGACTAGCGGTTACTACAATGAGCAGTTCTTC. Residues: CASSYLGTSGYYNEQFF. Based on the CDR3 plus reference TRBV5-8 and TRBJ2-1, the full variable domain is EAGVTQSPTHLIKTRGQQATLRCSPISGHTSVYWYQQALGLGLQFLLWYDEGEERNRGNFPPRFSGRQFPNYSSELNVNALELEDSALYLCASSYLGTSGYYNEQFFGPGTRLTVL.

The chain uses TRBV11-2 and TRBJ2-3; tentatively, D is TRBD1 (5 bases). The CDR3 spans 15 residues. V lost 0 bases to trimming and J lost 1 base, with 8 bases between them. Germline-derived CDR1 and CDR2 are SGHAT and FQNNGV. The CDR3 protein is CASSLDRVGTDTQYF. In DNA, the CDR3 is TGTGCCAGCAGCTTAGACAGGGTAGGCACAGATACGCAGTATTTT.

The chain uses TRBV5-8 and TRBJ2-5; D gene unclear. V dropped 4 bases and J dropped 9 bases, with 13 bases sitting between them. This CDR3 has 12 residues. Germline values: CDR1 SGHTS, CDR2 YDEGEE. CDR3: CASSQNNWAQYF. As DNA, the CDR3 is TGTGCCAGCAGCCAAAACAATTGGGCCCAGTACTTC.

The chain uses TRBV19 and TRBJ1-1; D unresolved. In germline, CDR1 is LNHDA, CDR2 SQIVND (reference sequence). This CDR3 contains 12 residues. V was clipped by 6 bases and J by 3 bases, with 8 bases between them. The DNA of the CDR3 is TGTGCCAGTAGACTGAGGGACACTGAAGCTTTCTTT. It yields the protein CASRLRDTEAFF.

This clone was seen more than once but under ten times. Here the CDR3 DNA reads TGCAGCGTTGGTCGGGCGGGAGGGCTTTCAGATACGCAGTATTTT. Residues: CSVGRAGGLSDTQYF. The rearrangement links TRBV29-1 to TRBJ2-3, with 9 bases matching TRBD2. This CDR3 spans 15 amino acids. Germline CDR1 is SQVTM and CDR2 is ANQGSEA. V shed 4 bases, J shed 4 bases, and the junction held 9 bases outside the gene matches.

The chain recombines TRBV6-5 with TRBJ1-4, with unresolved D. V was cut by 0 bases and J by 6 bases, with 5 bases left in between. There are 13 residues in the CDR3. The germline V gene encodes CDR1 MNHEY and CDR2 SVGAGI. CDR3 in amino acids: CASSYSLDEKLFF. The DNA of the CDR3 is TGTGCCAGCAGTTACTCGTTGGATGAAAAACTGTTTTTT.

The rearrangement joins TRBV5-6 to TRBJ1-1; possible D gene TRBD1, 5 bases. CDR1 is SGHDT and CDR2 is YYEEEE in the germline V gene. Trimming stripped 1 base from V and 0 bases from J, with 10 bases between. This CDR3 region has 15 residues. The CDR3 DNA reads as TGTGCCAGCAGCTTGATAGGGGACCTGAACACTGAAGCTTTCTTT. Translation gives CASSLIGDLNTEAFF.

The chain's CDR3 is CASSQTSGAYNEQFF. CDR3 nucleotide sequence: TGTGCCAGCAGTCAGACTAGCGGGGCTTACAATGAGCAGTTCTTC. The chain has TRBV27 and TRBJ2-1; 11 bases map to TRBD2. The CDR3 has 15 residues. V trimming: 5 bases; J trimming: 4 bases; junction bases outside the gene matches: 4. Germline assignment: CDR1 MNHEY and CDR2 SMNVEV (reference sequence).

The rearrangement links TRBV6-1 to TRBJ1-4; D not certain. CDR3 size: 13 residues. V lost 8 bases and J lost 8, with 15 bases in between. Germline assignment: CDR1 MNHNS and CDR2 SASEGT. CDR3 bases: TGTGCCAGCGACAAAACTGTTGGCGAAAAACTGTTTTTT. It is translated as CASDKTVGEKLFF.

Written as DNA, the CDR3 is TGTGCCAGCAGCTTAGGAGTCTCTGGAAACACCATATATTTT. Translation: CASSLGVSGNTIYF. The genes are TRBV7-6 and TRBJ1-3, with unresolved D. CDR1 SGHVS and CDR2 FNYEAQ come from the germline V gene. The CDR3 is 14 amino acids. With 1 base removed from V and 0 bases from J, the gap between germline ends came to 4 bases.

J is TRBJ1-1 and V is TRBV19; D not certain. Looked up from germline, CDR1 is LNHDA and CDR2 is SQIVND (reference sequence). The CDR3 has 16 residues. Trimming removed 8 bases at V and 2 bases at J, with 21 bases between. The CDR3 DNA is TGTGCCAGTTCTTTCCTAGGGAAGGGCGTAAACACTGAAGCTTTCTTT. As protein: CASSFLGKGVNTEAFF. The full variable domain, rest sourced from reference TRBV19 and TRBJ1-1, is DGGITQSPKYLFRKEGQNVTLSCEQNLNHDAMYWYRQDPGQGLRLIYYSQIVNDFQKGDIAEGYSVSREKKESFPLTVTSAQKNPTAFYLCASSFLGKGVNTEAFFGQGTRLTVV.

The chain links TRBV27 to TRBJ2-2; unclear D gene. This CDR3 comprises 14 residues. The germline V gene encodes CDR1 MNHEY and CDR2 SMNVEV (reference sequence). The V end was cut by 3 bases, the J end by 0 bases, with 5 bases between. As DNA, the CDR3 is TGTGCCAGCAGTTTCTCCGCGAACACCGGGGAGCTGTTTTTT. Amino acid sequence: CASSFSANTGELFF.

The chain recombines TRBV11-3 with TRBJ2-1, with 7 nucleotides matching TRBD2. Unmatched junction bases numbered 6, after V lost 1 base and J lost 15 bases. There are 12 residues in the CDR3. Germline assignment: CDR1 SGHNT and CDR2 YENEEA. CDR3 coding DNA: TGTGCCAGCAGCTTAGTCGGGACTAACATGTTCTTC. It translates to CASSLVGTNMFF.

The CDR3 DNA reads as TGTGCCAGCAGTTACAGGGTGGGGGGTGAAAAACTGTTTTTT. This codes for CASSYRVGGEKLFF. This chain joins TRBV2 and TRBJ1-4; weak D call: TRBD1 (6 bases). In germline, CDR1 is SNHLY, CDR2 FYNNEI. V lost 5 bases and J lost 7, with 14 bases in between. There are 14 residues in the CDR3.

CDR3 nucleotides: TGCAGCGCATCGGACAGCTCCTACGAGCAGTACTTC. Translation gives CSASDSSYEQYF. This chain connects TRBV29-1 to TRBJ2-7, with D perhaps TRBD1 (6 bases). V lost 7 bases and J lost 0, with 10 bases in between. Germline V gene sequence: CDR1 SQVTM, CDR2 ANQGSEA. CDR3 length: 12 amino acids.

The gene calls are TRBV28 and TRBJ1-3; maybe TRBD1 (6 bases). This CDR3 region has 16 residues. V lost 4 bases, J lost 1 base, and 14 bases lay in between. Looked up from germline, CDR1 is MDHEN and CDR2 is SYDVKM. The CDR3 coding sequence is TGTGCCAGCAGTTCACCACAGGGAACATCTGGAAACACCATATATTTT. Encoded protein: CASSSPQGTSGNTIYF.

The chain has TRBV2 and TRBJ1-5; TRBD1 matches 10 bases. This CDR3 is 14 amino acids long. Germline CDR1 reads SNHLY; CDR2 reads FYNNEI. V lost 6 bases to trimming and J lost 5 bases; unmatched junction nucleotides: 4. The CDR3 DNA is TGTGCCAGCAGACATGGACAGGGGGATCAGCCCCAGCATTTT. Protein product: CASRHGQGDQPQHF. Combining the CDR3 with reference TRBV2 and TRBJ1-5 gives the whole variable domain EPEVTQTPSHQVTQMGQEVILRCVPISNHLYFYWYRQILGQKVEFLVSFYNNEISEKSEIFDDQFSVERPDGSNFTLKIRSTKLEDSAMYFCASRHGQGDQPQHFGDGTRLSIL.

The chain combines TRBV7-2 with TRBJ2-1; D is uncertain. The germline V and J ends were trimmed by 5 bases and 7 bases, with 9 bases remaining between them. The CDR3 covers 12 residues. Germline V gene lookup returns CDR1 SGHTA and CDR2 FQGNSA. CDR3 residues: CASSPTFNEQFF. Written as DNA, the CDR3 is TGTGCCAGCAGCCCGACTTTTAATGAGCAGTTCTTC. Full variable domain (rest looked up from reference TRBV7-2 and TRBJ2-1): GAGVSQSPSNKVTEKGKDVELRCDPISGHTALYWYRQSLGQGLEFLIYFQGNSAPDKSGLPSDRFSAERTGGSVSTLTIQRTQQEDSAVYLCASSPTFNEQFFGPGTRLTVL.

The chain recombines TRBV10-3 with TRBJ2-1; 9 bases are a match to TRBD1. CDR1 ENHRY and CDR2 SYGVKD come from the germline V gene. J was trimmed by 15 bases and V by 5 bases; bases with no gene match: 8. This CDR3 has 12 residues. The CDR3 protein is CAISPAGQGRFF. DNA for the CDR3: TGTGCCATCAGTCCTGCCGGACAGGGGAGGTTCTTC.

The CDR3 loop is CATSSQTGGEQFF. CDR3 coding DNA: TGTGCCACCTCCTCCCAAACAGGGGGTGAGCAGTTCTTC. The chain joins TRBV7-2 to TRBJ2-1, with 8 bases fitting TRBD1. This CDR3 spans 13 amino acids. Per germline, CDR1 SGHTA and CDR2 FQGNSA. The V and J ends lost 10 bases and 9 bases, in that order; junction bases with no gene match: 11.

The J gene is TRBJ2-5, the V gene TRBV11-3, with 9 bases fitting TRBD2. CDR1 and CDR2 from the germline V gene are SGHNT and YENEEA. The CDR3 runs to 17 residues. Trimming at V came to 5 bases and at J to 4 bases, leaving 14 bases not matched to a gene. CDR3 DNA: TGTGCCAGCAGCGCCCGTGCGGGACTAGCCTCCAGAGAGACCCAGTACTTC. Its translation is CASSARAGLASRETQYF.

CDR3 bases: TGTGCCAGCAACAGGACCCCCCACGAGCAGTACGTC. It translates to CASNRTPHEQYV. The chain recombines TRBV27 with TRBJ2-7; D possibly corresponds to TRBD1 (5 bases). The CDR3 length is 12 residues. Trimming took 7 bases from V and 5 from J, leaving 12 bases between them. Looked up from germline, CDR1 is MNHEY and CDR2 is SMNVEV (reference sequence).

The chain has TRBV5-1 and TRBJ2-1; 9 nucleotides line up with TRBD1. Germline V CDR1 and CDR2: SGHRS, YFSETQ. V lost 1 base to trimming and J lost 2 bases; unmatched junction nucleotides: 10. The CDR3 extends over 18 amino acids. The CDR3 here is CASSLLPIGDRAYNEQFF. The CDR3 DNA reads TGCGCCAGCAGCTTGTTACCCATCGGGGACAGGGCCTACAATGAGCAGTTCTTC.

The chain uses TRBV7-2 and TRBJ2-5; D is tentatively TRBD1 or TRBD2 (5 bases each). The V gene's germline CDR1 is SGHTA and CDR2 FQGNSA. V lost 5 bases to trimming and J lost 5 bases, with 15 bases between them. The CDR3 spans 14 residues. CDR3 sequence (DNA): TGTGCCAGCAGCCCTCCGGGGCGACCGGAGACCCAGTACTTC. Translated, it gives CASSPPGRPETQYF.

V usage is TRBV2 and J usage is TRBJ1-3; a weak D match, TRBD1 (5 bases). The CDR3 totals 14 residues. Trimming removed 3 bases from V and 2 bases from J, with 8 bases in between. The V gene's germline CDR1 is SNHLY and CDR2 FYNNEI. The CDR3 region has the DNA TGTGCCAGCAGTGATCAGGGTCCTGGAAACACCATATATTTT. Its translation is CASSDQGPGNTIYF.

The chain employs TRBV27 and TRBJ2-3, with D unclear. Trimming stripped 2 bases from V and 2 bases from J, with 11 bases between. The CDR3 has 15 amino acids. Per the germline V gene, CDR1 is MNHEY and CDR2 is SMNVEV (reference sequence). The CDR3 DNA reads TGTGCCAGCAGTTTAAATTTCGGGCCCACAGATACGCAGTATTTT. Translated, it gives CASSLNFGPTDTQYF.

The rearrangement joins TRBV28 to TRBJ1-6; D is uncertain. CDR1 and CDR2 (germline): MDHEN, SYDVKM. The CDR3 is 16 amino acids. V was cut by 5 bases and J by 0 bases, with 11 bases left in between. The CDR3 loop is CASSIPGSSYNSPLHF. CDR3 DNA sequence: TGTGCCAGCAGTATCCCCGGGAGCTCCTATAATTCACCCCTCCACTTT.